The entry below describes one TCR beta chain. Antigen specificity is unknown. This specimen belongs to a study of graft-versus-host responses after intestinal transplantation. For the study at large: Recipients had transplants, and these were multivisceral, liver-intestinal, or isolated intestinal. Anti-thymocyte globulin was used for induction in all recipients, who then took tacrolimus and steroids for two to four years.

V trimming: 4 bases; J trimming: 8 bases; junction bases outside the gene matches: 8. This CDR3 comprises 15 residues. Germline V gene sequence: CDR1 SGHDT, CDR2 YYEEEE. This table comes from immunoSEQ multiplex PCR, and its TCRdb copy is limited to in-frame clones, with some not included. The table shows 50,000 to 55,000 clones, with about 90% occurring only once. The sequence came from a human donor who was the organ donor for an intestinal transplant. This material consisted of unstimulated CD4+ T cells sorted from spleen or lymph node cells, taken before transplant. The rearrangement uses TRBV5-6 and TRBJ2-2, with 10 bases fitting TRBD2. CDR3 sequence (DNA): TGTGCCAGCAGCCTAAGCGGGAGGGCCATAGGGGAGCTGTTTTTT. Protein product: CASSLSGRAIGELFF.